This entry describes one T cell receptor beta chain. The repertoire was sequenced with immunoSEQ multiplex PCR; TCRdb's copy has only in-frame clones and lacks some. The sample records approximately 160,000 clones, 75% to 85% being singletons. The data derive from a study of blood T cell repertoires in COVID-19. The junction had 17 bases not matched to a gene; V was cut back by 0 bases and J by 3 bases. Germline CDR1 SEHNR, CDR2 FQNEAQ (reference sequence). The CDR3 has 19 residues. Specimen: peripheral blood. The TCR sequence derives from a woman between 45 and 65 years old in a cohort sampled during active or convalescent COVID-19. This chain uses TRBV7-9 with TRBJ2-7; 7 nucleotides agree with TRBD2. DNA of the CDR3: TGTGCCAGCAGCTTAGCGGGGGGGGGTCTGGGGCAGGGATTCTACGAGCAGTACTTC. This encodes CASSLAGGGLGQGFYEQYF.